This T cell receptor beta chain emerged from a study of OX40 agonist ivuxolimab in advanced cancers. In the study overall: Enrollees could have had prior anti-PD-1, anti-PD-L1 or anti-CTLA-4 therapy, which around 40% had received.

TCRdb's table, derived via immunoSEQ multiplex PCR, lists solely in-frame clones and lacks some. The table shows 40,000 to 55,000 clones, with roughly 88% occurring only once. Looked up from germline, CDR1 is SNHLY and CDR2 is FYNNEI. V shed 6 bases and J shed 6 bases, with 12 bases lying between them. The CDR3 has 13 amino acids. The study's findings and limits: At 0.1 to 3.0 mg/kg and by week 6, CD4+ and CD8+ T cells in the blood had expanded clonally.

To note about this clone: As yet, its antigen is unknown.

Systemic immunosuppression or autoimmune disease history was grounds to exclude patients. The sequence came from an adult with an advanced solid tumor such as melanoma, head and neck, liver or kidney cancer. This chain connects TRBV2 to TRBJ2-1; no clear D. This specimen consisted of CD4+ or CD8+ T cells sorted from blood, obtained in a trial of the OX40 agonist ivuxolimab. The CDR3 is CASSVGPLNEQFF. The CDR3 coding sequence is TGTGCCAGCAGCGTTGGTCCCCTCAATGAGCAGTTCTTC.